One and the same sample provided the 8 T cell receptor beta chains below, sequenced in a study of shared clonotypes between healthy human individuals. Sequencing used immunoSEQ multiplex PCR; TCRdb keeps in-frame clones, though not all of them. The sample yields over 700,000 clones, roughly two thirds seen once. Sequenced sample: memory CD4+ T cells sorted from blood. Subset noted: CD45RA-negative fraction. The origin of the receptors is a woman aged 25-40 years in good health.

This chain joins TRBV6-1 and TRBJ1-2; no definite D call. The CDR3 length is 14 residues. The V end lost 0 bases, the J end lost 5 bases, and 10 bases lay between the germline ends. Per germline, CDR1 MNHNS and CDR2 SASEGT. CDR3 bases: TGTGCCAGCAGTGAAGCGCGGGCCTCTTATGGCTACACCTTC. Its translation: CASSEARASYGYTF.

The chain uses TRBV11-2 and TRBJ1-5; D might be TRBD1 (5 bases). V lost 1 base, J lost 4 bases, and 8 bases lay in between. This CDR3 has 14 amino acids. Germline lookup yields CDR1 SGHAT and CDR2 FQNNGV. The DNA of the CDR3 is TGTGCCAGCAGCTTAGTCGGGGGGAATCAGCCCCAGCATTTT. Translating it yields CASSLVGGNQPQHF.

The rearrangement links TRBV28 to TRBJ1-2, with a weak D call TRBD1 (6 bases). Per the germline V gene, CDR1 is MDHEN and CDR2 is SYDVKM. The V and J ends lost 6 bases and 4 bases respectively, with 12 bases between them. This CDR3 spans 13 amino acids. The CDR3 protein is CASRNRAVYGYTF. The DNA of the CDR3 is TGTGCCAGCAGGAACAGGGCGGTCTATGGCTACACCTTC.

This chain joins TRBV5-8 and TRBJ2-1; the match to TRBD2 covers 11 bases. Per the germline V gene, CDR1 is SGHTS and CDR2 is YDEGEE. This CDR3 comprises 15 residues. V lost 2 bases to trimming and J lost 15 bases; unmatched junction nucleotides: 13. The DNA of the CDR3 is TGTGCCAGCAGCTTACTAGCGGGAGAGGCCAAGTGGGGGTTCTTC. Translating gives CASSLLAGEAKWGFF.

This chain uses TRBV5-4 with TRBJ2-5; 7 nucleotides agree with TRBD2. The CDR3 is 17 residues long. Germline values: CDR1 SGHNT, CDR2 YYREEE (reference sequence). V was pared by 6 bases and J by 0 bases, with 14 bases of the junction left unmatched. The CDR3 nucleotides are TGTGCCAGCACCCGGTGGGCTAGCGGATTGTACCAAGAGACCCAGTACTTC. As protein: CASTRWASGLYQETQYF.

Points on this clone: The same CDR3 also results from other DNA sequences found in this sample. The chain combines TRBV2 with TRBJ1-5; D ambiguous. V was cut by 6 bases and J by 2 bases, with 14 bases left in between. CDR1 and CDR2 (germline): SNHLY, FYNNEI. The CDR3 length is 15 residues. The CDR3 DNA reads TGTGCCAGCAGGGGCGACACCGGGGGCAATCAGCCCCAGCATTTT. Protein: CASRGDTGGNQPQHF. The whole variable domain, filled in from reference TRBV2 and TRBJ1-5, reads EPEVTQTPSHQVTQMGQEVILRCVPISNHLYFYWYRQILGQKVEFLVSFYNNEISEKSEIFDDQFSVERPDGSNFTLKIRSTKLEDSAMYFCASRGDTGGNQPQHFGDGTRLSIL.

The genes are TRBV7-2 and TRBJ2-2; TRBD2 aligns across 8 bases. Germline assignment: CDR1 SGHTA and CDR2 FQGNSA. This CDR3 spans 14 amino acids. V was clipped by 5 bases and J by 4 bases; unmatched bases: 3. As DNA, the CDR3 is TGTGCCAGCAGCAAGGGGACTAGCACCGGGGAGCTGTTTTTT. Translation: CASSKGTSTGELFF.

This clone has a single count. One junction end disagrees with the germline gene, perhaps due to a read error. The V gene is TRBV7-9, the J gene TRBJ2-2; D is unresolved. Per the germline V gene, CDR1 is SEHNR and CDR2 is FQNEAQ (reference sequence). This CDR3 comprises 15 residues. The CDR3 DNA reads as TGTGCCAGCACCTTAAGGCTGCCATACACCGGGGAGCTGTTTTTT. Translating gives CASTLRLPYTGELFF.